A single sample is the source of the 26 T cell receptor beta chains below, sequenced in a study of neurological immune-mediated disorders (dated by TCRdb to the late 2010s). Receptors were amplified or captured by 5' RACE. TCRdb names Illumina HiSeq 2500 as the instrument used. Using fastp at Q25 and MiXCR, TCRdb reprocessed the public reads and kept productive beta chains. Merged by CDR3 protein, the rows form single entries marked with the most common genes and DNA. For this sample the table gives approximately 36,000 distinct CDR3 sequences, of which roughly 15% were detected only once. The ten largest clones represent roughly a quarter of the sample. Sample: PBMCs. The receptors stem from a woman aged 50 to 65 with HTLV-1-associated myelopathy (HAM/TSP).

The chain employs TRBV12-3 or TRBV12-4 and TRBJ2-1; 7 bases fit TRBD1. The trim removed 8 bases at V and 9 bases at J, leaving 7 bases unmatched. The CDR3 has 12 residues. CDR3 in amino acids: CASRVWTGEQFF. The CDR3 DNA reads as TGTGCCAGCCGGGTTTGGACAGGTGAGCAGTTCTTC.

This clonotype was counted ten times or more. CDR3: CASSLPAGTLQETQYF. CDR3 nucleotides: TGTGCCAGCAGCTTGCCAGCCGGGACTCTACAAGAGACCCAGTACTTC. The gene calls are TRBV11-2 and TRBJ2-5; D possibly corresponds to TRBD2 (6 bases). Per germline, CDR1 SGHAT and CDR2 FQNNGV. This CDR3 contains 16 residues. V gave up 3 bases and J gave up 2 bases, with 16 bases separating them.

This clonotype was observed at least ten times. V and J are TRBV6-2 or TRBV6-3 and TRBJ2-1; unclear D gene. The V end was cut by 0 bases, the J end by 5 bases, with 8 bases between. Germline CDR1 is MNHEY and CDR2 is SVGEGT. CDR3 length: 14 residues. CDR3: CASSYSESHNEQFF. CDR3 sequence (DNA): TGTGCCAGCAGTTACTCAGAATCCCACAATGAGCAGTTCTTC.

This clonotype was seen a few times. The rearrangement joins TRBV5-1 to TRBJ1-4; weak D call: TRBD1 (5 bases). Germline values: CDR1 SGHRS, CDR2 YFSETQ. Trimming took off 0 bases at V and 8 bases at J, with 14 bases between the two ends. This CDR3 is 15 amino acids long. The CDR3: CASSLGTTRGEKLFF. The CDR3 region has the DNA TGCGCCAGCAGCTTGGGGACAACCAGAGGGGAAAAACTGTTTTTT.

This clonotype was seen many times. The chain combines TRBV20-1 with TRBJ2-5; no definite D call. V was pared by 1 base and J by 3 bases, with 12 bases between. Germline lookup yields CDR1 DFQATT and CDR2 SNEGSKA (reference sequence). There are 14 residues in the CDR3. DNA of the CDR3: TGCAGTGCTAGAGCCTCGGTTGGAAAAGAGACCCAGTACTTC. This gives the protein CSARASVGKETQYF.

This clonotype was seen repeatedly, ten times or more. The chain uses TRBV12-3 or TRBV12-4 and TRBJ2-1; 7 bases fit TRBD2. The CDR3 contains 15 residues. After removal of 6 bases from V and 6 bases from J, the junction contained 11 bases not matched to a gene. CDR3 coding DNA: TGTGCCAGCAGGTCTAGCGGCCTGACCCGCAATGAGCAGTTCTTC. The encoded protein is CASRSSGLTRNEQFF.

This clonotype was observed at least ten times. The chain employs TRBV25-1 and TRBJ2-1; D tentatively fits TRBD1 or TRBD2 (5 bases each). This CDR3 has 13 residues. Germline V gene data show CDR1 as MGHDK and CDR2 as SYGVNS. The germline V and J ends were trimmed by 1 base and 8 bases, with 9 bases remaining between them. The CDR3 loop reads CASSESGDHEQFF. DNA of the CDR3: TGTGCCAGCAGTGAATCTGGGGACCATGAGCAGTTCTTC. Variable domain in full (rest from reference TRBV25-1 and TRBJ2-1): EADIYQTPRYLVIGTGKKITLECSQTMGHDKMYWYQQDPGMELHLIHYSYGVNSTEKGDLSSESTVSRIRTEHFPLTLESARPSHTSQYLCASSESGDHEQFFGPGTRLTVL.

This clonotype has a count of ten or more. The chain carries TRBV7-9 and TRBJ2-2; tentatively, D is TRBD2 (5 bases). V lost 4 bases and J 4 bases, leaving 10 bases between the germline ends. The CDR3 is 14 residues long. Germline CDR1 and CDR2: SEHNR and FQNEAQ (reference sequence). The CDR3 region has the DNA TGTGCCAGCAGCTGGACTCAACCCACCGGGGAGCTGTTTTTT. Encoded protein: CASSWTQPTGELFF.

This clonotype has ten or more counts. The chain uses TRBV5-1 and TRBJ2-1; 9 bases are shared with TRBD1. CDR1 and CDR2 from the germline V gene are SGHRS and YFSETQ. V gave up 4 bases and J gave up 1 base; unmatched junction bases: 3. The CDR3 loop spans 15 amino acids. CDR3 sequence: CASSPGQGSYNEQFF. The DNA of the CDR3 is TGCGCCAGCAGCCCGGGACAGGGTTCCTACAATGAGCAGTTCTTC.

This clonotype occurred many times. An end of the junction differs from the germline gene, which may be a read error. The chain links TRBV10-3 to TRBJ2-7; D is possibly TRBD2 (6 bases). The CDR3 loop spans 15 amino acids. The V gene's germline CDR1 is ENHRY and CDR2 SYGVKD. The CDR3 loop is CVISESGGITYEQYF. Here the CDR3 DNA reads TGTGTCATCAGTGAGTCCGGGGGAATCACCTACGAGCAGTACTTC.

This sequence joins TRBV11-2 and TRBJ1-4; 9 nucleotides line up with TRBD1. Germline V gives CDR1 SGHAT, CDR2 FQNNGV. This CDR3 spans 14 amino acids. The junction had 5 bases not matched to a gene; V was cut back by 5 bases and J by 7 bases. The DNA of the CDR3 is TGTGCCAGCAGCATCGGGACAGGGAGTGAAAAACTGTTTTTT. It is translated as CASSIGTGSEKLFF.

This clonotype was seen repeatedly, ten times or more. The DNA of the CDR3 is TGTGCCAGCAGCCAAGCTCGGGACAGAAACTATGGCTACACCTTC. Translating it yields CASSQARDRNYGYTF. This sequence joins TRBV3-1 and TRBJ1-2, with TRBD1 matching over 7 bases. The trim removed 1 base at V and 2 bases at J, leaving 4 bases unmatched. Germline lookup yields CDR1 LGHDT and CDR2 YNNKEL (reference sequence). The CDR3 is 15 residues long.

This clonotype has ten or more counts. The gene calls are TRBV10-3 and TRBJ1-2, with 10 bases fitting TRBD1. Trimming took 0 bases from V and 6 from J; bases not matched to a gene: 4. Germline lookup yields CDR1 ENHRY and CDR2 SYGVKD. The CDR3 has 15 amino acids. The CDR3 DNA reads as TGTGCCATCAGTGAGTCCAGACAGGGGGCGGATGGCTACACCTTC. This sequence encodes CAISESRQGADGYTF.

In this sample, this clonotype turned up many times. The V and J genes are TRBV5-1 and TRBJ1-1; TRBD1 might be the D (6 bases). Germline-derived CDR1 and CDR2 are SGHRS and YFSETQ. V was trimmed by 0 bases and J by 5 bases, leaving 8 bases between them. The CDR3 consists of 13 residues. In nucleotides, the CDR3 is TGCGCCAGCAGCTTGGATCAGGGGACTGAAGCTTTCTTT. This gives the protein CASSLDQGTEAFF. Looking up the rest from reference TRBV5-1 and TRBJ1-1 gives the full variable domain: KAGVTQTPRYLIKTRGQQVTLSCSPISGHRSVSWYQQTPGQGLQFLFEYFSETQRNKGNFPGRFSGRQFSNSRSEMNVSTLELGDSALYLCASSLDQGTEAFFGQGTRLTVV.

This clonotype was seen at least ten times. The chain carries TRBV7-2 and TRBJ2-1; 10 bases agree with TRBD1. Germline lookup yields CDR1 SGHTA and CDR2 FQGNSA. This CDR3 has 15 residues. Trimming at V came to 1 base and at J to 9 bases, leaving 6 bases not matched to a gene. CDR3 sequence: CASSLGQGAGREQFF. The CDR3 nucleotides read TGTGCCAGCAGCTTAGGACAGGGGGCAGGTCGTGAGCAGTTCTTC. Full variable domain (missing parts from reference TRBV7-2 and TRBJ2-1): GAGVSQSPSNKVTEKGKDVELRCDPISGHTALYWYRQSLGQGLEFLIYFQGNSAPDKSGLPSDRFSAERTGGSVSTLTIQRTQQEDSAVYLCASSLGQGAGREQFFGPGTRLTVL.

This clonotype was recorded at least ten times. The chain is built from TRBV10-1 and TRBJ1-1; 9 bases agree with TRBD1. This CDR3 contains 15 residues. From germline, CDR1 is WNHNN and CDR2 SYGVQD (reference sequence). J gave up 4 bases and V 5 bases, and 8 bases lay outside the gene matches. The CDR3 DNA is TGCGCCAGCAGTCCATTACAGGGGGCGCGCACTGAAGCTTTCTTT. Encoded protein: CASSPLQGARTEAFF.

This clonotype was recorded at least ten times. This chain connects TRBV3-1 to TRBJ2-1; the D gene is possibly TRBD1 (6 bases). Germline CDR1 is LGHDT and CDR2 is YNNKEL (reference sequence). V lost 1 base to trimming and J lost 6 bases, with 10 bases between them. The CDR3 extends over 14 amino acids. CDR3 sequence: CASSQVQGANEQFF. For the CDR3, the DNA is TGTGCCAGCAGCCAAGTACAGGGTGCCAATGAGCAGTTCTTC.

The V call is TRBV6-2 or TRBV6-3, the J call TRBJ2-1; TRBD2 matches 8 bases. With 5 bases clipped from V and 7 bases from J, the junction kept 13 bases outside the gene matches. This CDR3 is built from 16 residues. CDR1 MNHEY and CDR2 SVGEGT come from the germline V gene. This CDR3 reads CASSREGAGNGNEQFF. In DNA, the CDR3 is TGTGCCAGCAGTCGGGAGGGAGCGGGGAATGGAAATGAGCAGTTCTTC.

This clonotype was seen ten or more times. The rearrangement uses TRBV6-2 or TRBV6-3 and TRBJ1-1; 7 nucleotides align to TRBD1. J lost 4 bases, V lost 6 bases, and 8 bases had no gene match. Germline V CDR1 and CDR2: MNHEY, SVGEGT. This CDR3 contains 14 residues. The CDR3 DNA sequence: TGTGCCAGCAGCCTACAGGGGAAAGGCACTGAAGCTTTCTTT. It translates to CASSLQGKGTEAFF.

This clonotype was recorded at least ten times. This chain links TRBV20-1 with TRBJ1-1, with TRBD1 as a possible D gene (5 bases). Trimming cost V 0 bases and J 5 bases, with 19 bases left between them. CDR1 and CDR2 (germline): DFQATT, SNEGSKA (reference sequence). There are 16 residues in the CDR3. CDR3 DNA sequence: TGCAGTGCTAGAGATGTTGGCGGGACGAGGGAGACTGAAGCTTTCTTT. Amino acids: CSARDVGGTRETEAFF.

This clonotype showed up many times. V usage is TRBV5-1 and J usage is TRBJ1-5; the D gene is possibly TRBD1 (5 bases). This CDR3 has 15 residues. Germline V CDR1 and CDR2: SGHRS, YFSETQ. The ends were cut back, 0 bases at V and 6 bases at J, with 13 bases in the middle. CDR3 bases: TGCGCCAGCAGCTTGGGGGGCAGGGAGGCTCAGCCCCAGCATTTT. It encodes CASSLGGREAQPQHF. Full variable domain (remainder filled in from reference TRBV5-1 and TRBJ1-5): KAGVTQTPRYLIKTRGQQVTLSCSPISGHRSVSWYQQTPGQGLQFLFEYFSETQRNKGNFPGRFSGRQFSNSRSEMNVSTLELGDSALYLCASSLGGREAQPQHFGDGTRLSIL.

This clonotype was seen many times. The chain is built from TRBV20-1 and TRBJ1-2, with 11 positions matching TRBD1. Per germline, CDR1 DFQATT and CDR2 SNEGSKA (reference sequence). The CDR3 runs to 12 residues. With 6 bases clipped from V and 8 bases from J, the junction kept 5 bases outside the gene matches. The CDR3 here is CSATDRGRGYTF. CDR3 bases: TGCAGTGCCACGGACAGGGGGCGAGGCTACACCTTC.

This clonotype was detected many times. The V call is TRBV6-5, the J call TRBJ2-7; D is unresolved. In germline, CDR1 is MNHEY, CDR2 SVGAGI. V lost 8 bases, J lost 11 bases, and 7 bases lay in between. The CDR3 has 8 amino acids. In DNA, the CDR3 is TGTGCCAGCCCCCCAGAGTACTTC. Its translation: CASPPEYF.

Regarding this clonotype: This sequence may be a read error, since a much larger clone differs from it by one base. This sequence joins TRBV4-1 and TRBJ1-1, with D possibly being TRBD1 (5 bases). This CDR3 region has 16 residues. Germline V gives CDR1 MGHRA, CDR2 YSYEKL. The CDR3 coding sequence is TGCGCCAGCAGCCTCGCCCTAAGGTACATAGGGACTGAACCTTTCTTT. This codes for CASSLALRYIGTEPFF.

This clonotype came up a few times. The CDR3 sequence: CSAPRGLGETQYF. The DNA for the CDR3 is TGCAGTGCCCCCCGAGGGCTGGGAGAGACCCAGTACTTC. This chain uses TRBV20-1 with TRBJ2-5, with D perhaps matching TRBD2 (5 bases). The CDR3 sequence is 13 residues long. Germline V gives CDR1 DFQATT, CDR2 SNEGSKA (reference sequence). Trimming pared 6 bases from V and 4 bases from J, leaving 15 bases between.

This clonotype has a count of ten or more. The gene calls are TRBV10-3 and TRBJ1-2; no definite D call. CDR3 size: 14 residues. The germline CDR1 and CDR2 sequences are ENHRY and SYGVKD. The germline V and J ends were trimmed by 2 bases and 4 bases, with 11 bases remaining between them. CDR3 nucleotide sequence: TGTGCCATCAGTGAGGTTCCAGGTCTCTATGGCTACACCTTC. This codes for CAISEVPGLYGYTF.